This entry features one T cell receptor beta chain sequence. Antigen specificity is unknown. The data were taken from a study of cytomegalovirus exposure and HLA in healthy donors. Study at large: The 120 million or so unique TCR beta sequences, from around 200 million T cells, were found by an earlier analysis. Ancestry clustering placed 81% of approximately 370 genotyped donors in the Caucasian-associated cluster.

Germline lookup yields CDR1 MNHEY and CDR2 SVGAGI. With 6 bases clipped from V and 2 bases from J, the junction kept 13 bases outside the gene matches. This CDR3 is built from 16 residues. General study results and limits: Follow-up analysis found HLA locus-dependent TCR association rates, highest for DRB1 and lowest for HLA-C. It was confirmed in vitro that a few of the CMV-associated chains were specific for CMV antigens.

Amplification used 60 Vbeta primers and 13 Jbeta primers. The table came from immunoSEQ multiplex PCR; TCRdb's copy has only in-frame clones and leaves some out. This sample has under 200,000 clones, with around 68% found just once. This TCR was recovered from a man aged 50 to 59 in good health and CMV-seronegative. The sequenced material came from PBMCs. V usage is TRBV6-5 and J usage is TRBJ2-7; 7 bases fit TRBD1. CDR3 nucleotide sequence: TGTGCCAGCAGGTACGCGGTGGGACAGCTTACCTACGAGCAGTACTTC. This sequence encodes CASRYAVGQLTYEQYF.